The subject of this entry is one T cell receptor (beta chain). This sample is drawn from a study of blood T cell repertoires in COVID-19. Study as a whole: Spain, Italy and the United States supplied samples that represented acute and convalescent COVID-19. T cells, B-cell-depleted T cells, or PBMCs supplied cDNA or gDNA.

In the original processing: Reference gene primer amplification gave nucleated cell count estimates. The assay was immunoSEQ multiplex PCR, and TCRdb's table has in-frame clones only and misses some. V and J calls and clone size are copied from that table; D and trimming were computed from the DNA. This table has 250,000 to 350,000 clones, 70% to 90% appearing once. The V and J ends lost 6 bases and 2 bases respectively, with 14 bases between them. The CDR3 is made up of 15 amino acids. Germline CDR1 is MDHEN and CDR2 is SYDVKM. Sequenced: PBMCs or T cells enriched from blood (not recorded which). The origin of this receptor is a woman in her sixties in a cohort exposed to, infected with or recovered from COVID-19 (not recorded which). The V and J genes are TRBV28 and TRBJ1-3; D is possibly TRBD1 (6 bases). The CDR3 is CASSPMGTTGNTIYF. CDR3 DNA: TGTGCCAGCAGCCCAATGGGGACAACTGGAAACACCATATATTTT.